Listed below are T cell receptor beta chains from one sample, sequenced in a study of a mutant IDH1 vaccine in newly diagnosed glioma. This table comes from immunoSEQ multiplex PCR, and its TCRdb copy is limited to in-frame clones, with some not included. The sample includes tens of thousands of clones, about 74% of them seen just once. Antigens of these TCRs are unknown. The source was PBMCs, collected from a glioma patient whose treatment included an IDH1 peptide vaccine. The receptors were gathered from a man between 50 and 59 years old with glioma. CDR3s include the opening cysteine and the closing phenylalanine or tryptophan. The D gene is left open where the match is weak. A clone size is listed for some rows: how often the clone was seen (once, few, many), or a class if it is expanded.

size: NA; D: NA; V: TRBV5-6; J: TRBJ1-4; CDR3: CASSFYRDEKLFF; DNA: TGTGCCAGCAGCTTTTACCGGGACGAAAAACTGTTTTTT
size: NA; D: NA; V: TRBV7-2; J: TRBJ2-3; CDR3: CASSTVTQDTQYF; DNA: TGTGCCAGCAGCACCGTGACTCAGGATACGCAGTATTTT
size: NA; D: TRBD1; V: TRBV5-4; J: TRBJ1-1; CDR3: CASGATQGARDTEAFF; DNA: TGTGCCAGCGGAGCTACACAGGGGGCGAGGGACACTGAAGCTTTCTTT
size: few; D: TRBD1; V: TRBV7-9; J: TRBJ2-7; CDR3: CASIFEGTGDPEQYF; DNA: TGTGCCAGCATATTTGAAGGGACAGGGGACCCCGAGCAGTACTTC
size: NA; D: TRBD1; V: TRBV5-1; J: TRBJ1-1; CDR3: CASSLGQAEAFF; DNA: TGCGCCAGCAGCTTAGGACAGGCTGAAGCTTTCTTT
size: few; D: TRBD1; V: TRBV6-5; J: TRBJ1-1; CDR3: CASREWDRAAEAFF; DNA: TGTGCCAGCAGGGAATGGGACAGGGCCGCTGAAGCTTTCTTT
size: NA; D: NA; V: TRBV18; J: TRBJ1-5; CDR3: CASSPGSDQPQHF; DNA: TGTGCCAGCTCACCAGGCAGCGACCAGCCCCAGCATTTT
size: NA; D: TRBD1; V: TRBV6-1; J: TRBJ1-1; CDR3: CASSARQGTNTEAFF; DNA: TGTGCCAGCAGTGCCAGACAGGGGACGAACACTGAAGCTTTCTTT
size: NA; D: NA; V: TRBV7-2; J: TRBJ1-4; CDR3: CASKAGGPSANEKLFF; DNA: TGTGCCAGCAAAGCGGGGGGGCCATCGGCTAATGAAAAACTGTTTTTT
size: NA; D: NA; V: TRBV6-5; J: TRBJ2-7; CDR3: CASSYSVTGVYEQYF; DNA: TGTGCCAGCAGTTACTCCGTGACAGGCGTCTACGAGCAGTACTTC
size: NA; D: NA; V: TRBV7-9; J: TRBJ1-1; CDR3: CASSDSLNTEAFF; DNA: TGTGCCAGCAGCGACAGCCTGAACACTGAAGCTTTCTTT
size: NA; D: NA; V: TRBV9; J: TRBJ2-5; CDR3: CASSVEEETQYF; DNA: TGTGCCAGCAGCGTAGAGGAAGAGACCCAGTACTTC
size: NA; D: NA; V: TRBV9; J: TRBJ1-1; CDR3: CASSPGSGNMNTEAFF; DNA: TGTGCCAGCAGCCCAGGGAGCGGAAACATGAACACTGAAGCTTTCTTT
size: few; D: TRBD1; V: TRBV30; J: TRBJ1-2; CDR3: CAWMVGTGYGYTF; DNA: TGTGCCTGGATGGTAGGGACAGGCTATGGCTACACCTTC
size: NA; D: TRBD1; V: TRBV7-9; J: TRBJ1-2; CDR3: CASSDRGSHYGYTF; DNA: TGTGCCAGCAGCGACAGGGGAAGTCACTATGGCTACACCTTC
size: NA; D: NA; V: TRBV19; J: TRBJ2-1; CDR3: CASSIVPGQGQFF; DNA: TGTGCCAGTAGTATAGTCCCCGGGCAGGGCCAGTTCTTC
size: NA; D: TRBD2; V: TRBV30; J: TRBJ2-3; CDR3: CAWTGASGVTDTQYF; DNA: TGTGCCTGGACCGGGGCTAGCGGGGTCACAGATACGCAGTATTTT
size: NA; D: TRBD2; V: TRBV5-1; J: TRBJ2-3; CDR3: CASIKDPSGGATDTQYF; DNA: TGCGCCAGCATTAAGGATCCAAGCGGGGGGGCAACAGATACGCAGTATTTT
size: NA; D: NA; V: TRBV5-4; J: TRBJ2-5; CDR3: CASSLGGQETQYF; DNA: TGTGCCAGCAGCTTGGGTGGCCAAGAGACCCAGTACTTC
size: NA; D: TRBD2; V: TRBV4-1; J: TRBJ2-3; CDR3: CASSQESYGGSTDTQYF; DNA: TGCGCCAGCAGCCAAGAAAGTTACGGGGGGAGCACAGATACGCAGTATTTT
size: once; D: NA; V: TRBV18; J: TRBJ1-4; CDR3: CASSQAGEKLFF; DNA: TGTGCCAGCTCACAGGCGGGTGAAAAACTGTTTTTT
size: NA; D: TRBD1; V: TRBV27; J: TRBJ2-1; CDR3: CASSLYRDRGLGEQFF; DNA: TGTGCCAGCAGTCTGTACCGGGACAGGGGGCTTGGGGAGCAGTTCTTC
size: few; D: NA; V: TRBV7-2; J: TRBJ2-7; CDR3: CASSSGTLDEQYF; DNA: TGTGCCAGCAGCTCGGGGACCTTGGACGAGCAGTACTTC
size: NA; D: NA; V: TRBV9; J: TRBJ2-7; CDR3: CASSPRGPREQYF; DNA: TGTGCCAGCAGCCCCCGGGGTCCGAGGGAGCAGTACTTC
size: NA; D: NA; V: TRBV2; J: TRBJ1-2; CDR3: CASSEADSDYGYTF; DNA: TGTGCCAGCAGTGAAGCGGACAGCGACTATGGCTACACCTTC
size: NA; D: NA; V: TRBV5-6; J: TRBJ2-3; CDR3: CASSLEGKGPDTQYF; DNA: TGTGCCAGCAGCTTGGAGGGAAAAGGGCCAGATACGCAGTATTTT
size: NA; D: NA; V: TRBV19; J: TRBJ1-4; CDR3: CASSIVREKLFF; DNA: TGTGCCAGTAGTATAGTACGGGAAAAACTGTTTTTT
size: NA; D: TRBD1; V: TRBV30; J: TRBJ2-5; CDR3: CAWSTPGGRGDTQYF; DNA: TGTGCCTGGAGTACCCCAGGGGGACGGGGAGACACCCAGTACTTC
size: NA; D: NA; V: TRBV6-5; J: TRBJ2-1; CDR3: CASSYRGSYNEQFF; DNA: TGTGCCAGCAGTTACAGGGGCTCCTACAATGAGCAGTTCTTC
size: NA; D: TRBD1; V: TRBV9; J: TRBJ2-1; CDR3: CASSPGTGPYNEQFF; DNA: TGTGCCAGCAGCCCCGGGACAGGGCCTTACAATGAGCAGTTCTTC
size: NA; D: NA; V: TRBV7-2; J: TRBJ1-1; CDR3: CASSPTGTLTEAFF; DNA: TGTGCCAGCAGCCCAACCGGGACCCTAACTGAAGCTTTCTTT
size: NA; D: NA; V: TRBV6-6; J: TRBJ1-5; CDR3: CASIHREDQPQHF; DNA: TGTGCCAGCATACACAGGGAGGACCAGCCCCAGCATTTT
size: NA; D: NA; V: TRBV27; J: TRBJ2-7; CDR3: CASSPGPESYEQYF; DNA: TGTGCCAGCAGTCCGGGGCCCGAATCCTACGAGCAGTACTTC
size: NA; D: TRBD1; V: TRBV28; J: TRBJ1-3; CDR3: CASTPGTANSGNTIYF; DNA: TGTGCCAGCACCCCAGGGACAGCGAACTCTGGAAACACCATATATTTT
size: NA; D: TRBD1; V: TRBV5-5; J: TRBJ2-7; CDR3: CASSFHGTGAYEQYF; DNA: TGTGCCAGCAGCTTTCACGGGACAGGGGCCTACGAGCAGTACTTC
size: NA; D: NA; V: TRBV6-1; J: TRBJ1-3; CDR3: CASTVWGSGNTIYF; DNA: TGTGCCAGCACCGTTTGGGGCTCTGGAAACACCATATATTTT
size: NA; D: NA; V: TRBV10-3; J: TRBJ2-7; CDR3: CAISERQSSYEQYF; DNA: TGTGCCATCAGTGAGAGACAGTCCTCCTACGAGCAGTACTTC
size: NA; D: NA; V: TRBV30; J: TRBJ1-5; CDR3: CAWRGDTSGEPQHF; DNA: TGTGCCTGGAGGGGGGACACCTCGGGGGAGCCCCAGCATTTT
size: few; D: NA; V: TRBV7-2; J: TRBJ1-1; CDR3: CASSSTQRGEAFF; DNA: TGTGCCAGCAGCTCAACCCAGCGGGGGGAAGCTTTCTTT
size: NA; D: NA; V: TRBV6-1; J: TRBJ2-4; CDR3: CASSDLRAALAKNIQYF; DNA: TGTGCCAGCAGTGATTTAAGGGCGGCTTTAGCCAAAAACATTCAGTACTTC
size: NA; D: NA; V: TRBV4-2; J: TRBJ1-2; CDR3: CASSQLRAEGYTF; DNA: TGTGCCAGCAGCCAACTCAGGGCGGAGGGCTACACCTTC
size: NA; D: NA; V: TRBV10-3; J: TRBJ2-1; CDR3: CAISESEDSYNEQFF; DNA: TGTGCCATCAGTGAGTCGGAAGACTCCTACAATGAGCAGTTCTTC
size: once; D: TRBD2; V: TRBV7-6; J: TRBJ2-7; CDR3: CASSLGVWGGGMAYEQYF; DNA: TGTGCCAGCAGCTTAGGGGTTTGGGGCGGGGGGATGGCCTACGAGCAGTACTTC
size: NA; D: TRBD1; V: TRBV6-1; J: TRBJ2-1; CDR3: CASSPGQGAYNEQFF; DNA: TGTGCCAGCAGCCCGGGACAGGGGGCCTACAATGAGCAGTTCTTC
size: few; D: NA; V: TRBV7-8; J: TRBJ2-7; CDR3: CASSWTASYEQYF; DNA: TGTGCCAGCAGCTGGACCGCCTCCTACGAGCAGTACTTC
size: NA; D: NA; V: TRBV6-5; J: TRBJ2-7; CDR3: CASSYSGQGGYEQYF; DNA: TGTGCCAGCAGTTACTCCGGTCAGGGGGGGTACGAGCAGTACTTC
size: NA; D: TRBD1; V: TRBV30; J: TRBJ2-7; CDR3: CAWRDRGLSYEQYF; DNA: TGTGCCTGGAGGGACAGGGGCCTCTCCTACGAGCAGTACTTC
size: once; D: TRBD2; V: TRBV7-8; J: TRBJ2-7; CDR3: CASSFWGTSGGLQYF; DNA: TGTGCCAGCAGTTTCTGGGGGACTAGCGGGGGCCTACAGTACTTC
size: NA; D: NA; V: TRBV29-1; J: TRBJ2-5; CDR3: CSVAFLATVETQYF; DNA: TGCAGCGTTGCATTTCTAGCGACCGTTGAGACCCAGTACTTC
size: NA; D: NA; V: TRBV2; J: TRBJ2-5; CDR3: CASRRMQGTETQYF; DNA: TGTGCCAGCAGAAGAATGCAGGGTACGGAGACCCAGTACTTC
size: NA; D: NA; V: TRBV25-1; J: TRBJ2-1; CDR3: CASSGPGSSSYNEQFF; DNA: TGTGCCAGCAGTGGTCCCGGGTCTAGCTCCTACAATGAGCAGTTCTTC
size: NA; D: TRBD1; V: TRBV4-1; J: TRBJ2-2; CDR3: CASSQGPQGDTGELFF; DNA: TGCGCCAGCAGCCAAGGCCCCCAGGGGGACACCGGGGAGCTGTTTTTT